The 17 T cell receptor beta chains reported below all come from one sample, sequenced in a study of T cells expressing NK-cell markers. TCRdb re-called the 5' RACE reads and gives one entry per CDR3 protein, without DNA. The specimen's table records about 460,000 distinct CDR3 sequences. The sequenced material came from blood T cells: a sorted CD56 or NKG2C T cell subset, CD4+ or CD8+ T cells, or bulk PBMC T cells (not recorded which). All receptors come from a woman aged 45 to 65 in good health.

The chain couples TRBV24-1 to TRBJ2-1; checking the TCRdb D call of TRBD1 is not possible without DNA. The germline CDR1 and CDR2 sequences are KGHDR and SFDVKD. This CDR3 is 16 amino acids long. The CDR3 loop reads CATSDPGQGSLWEQFF.

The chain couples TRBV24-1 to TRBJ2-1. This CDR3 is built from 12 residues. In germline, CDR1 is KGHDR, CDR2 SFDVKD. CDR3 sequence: CATSGVPSEQFF.

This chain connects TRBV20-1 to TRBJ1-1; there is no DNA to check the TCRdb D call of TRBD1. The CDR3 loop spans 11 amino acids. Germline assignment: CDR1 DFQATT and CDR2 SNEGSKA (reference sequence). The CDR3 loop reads CSARGASEAFF.

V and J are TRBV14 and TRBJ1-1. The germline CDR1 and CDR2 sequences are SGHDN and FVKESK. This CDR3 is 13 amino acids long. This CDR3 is CASSQELGTKAFF.

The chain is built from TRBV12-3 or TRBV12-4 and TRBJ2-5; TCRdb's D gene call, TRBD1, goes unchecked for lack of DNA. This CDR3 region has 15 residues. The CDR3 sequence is CASSLQGKREETQYF.

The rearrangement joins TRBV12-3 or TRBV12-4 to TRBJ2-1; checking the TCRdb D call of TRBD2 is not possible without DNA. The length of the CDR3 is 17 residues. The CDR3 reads CASSPFRAGGRYNEQFF.

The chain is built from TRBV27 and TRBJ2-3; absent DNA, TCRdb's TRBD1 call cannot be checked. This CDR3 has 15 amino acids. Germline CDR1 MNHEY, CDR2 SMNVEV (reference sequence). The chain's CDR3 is CASSSRDRDVDTQYF.

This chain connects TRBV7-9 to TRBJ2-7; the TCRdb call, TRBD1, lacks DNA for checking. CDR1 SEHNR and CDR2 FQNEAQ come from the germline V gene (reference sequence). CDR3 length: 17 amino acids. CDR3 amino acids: CASSPITRDRRAYEQYF.

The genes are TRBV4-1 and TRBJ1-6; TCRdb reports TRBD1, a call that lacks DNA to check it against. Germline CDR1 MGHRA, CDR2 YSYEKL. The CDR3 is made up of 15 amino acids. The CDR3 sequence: CASSRTGTNYSPLHF.

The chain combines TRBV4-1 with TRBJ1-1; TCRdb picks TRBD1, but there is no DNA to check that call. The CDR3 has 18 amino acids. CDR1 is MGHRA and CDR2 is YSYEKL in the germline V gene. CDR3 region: CASSQGILYRGGNTEAFF.

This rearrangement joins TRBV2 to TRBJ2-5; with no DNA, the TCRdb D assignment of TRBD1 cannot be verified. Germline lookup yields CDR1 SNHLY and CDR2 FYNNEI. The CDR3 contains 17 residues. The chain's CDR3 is CASGAYTRSEYQETQYF.

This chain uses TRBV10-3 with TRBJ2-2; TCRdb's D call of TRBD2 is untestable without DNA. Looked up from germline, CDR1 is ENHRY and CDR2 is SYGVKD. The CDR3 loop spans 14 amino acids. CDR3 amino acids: CASRGTRNTGELFF.

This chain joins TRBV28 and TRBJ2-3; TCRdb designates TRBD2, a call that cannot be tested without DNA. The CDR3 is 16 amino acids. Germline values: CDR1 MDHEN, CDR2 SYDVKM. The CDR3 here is CASSSTGTSGTDTQYF.

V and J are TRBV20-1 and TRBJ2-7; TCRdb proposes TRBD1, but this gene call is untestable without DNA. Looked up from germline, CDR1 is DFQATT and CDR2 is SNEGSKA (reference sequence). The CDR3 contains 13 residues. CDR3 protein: CSALGTQGYEQYF.

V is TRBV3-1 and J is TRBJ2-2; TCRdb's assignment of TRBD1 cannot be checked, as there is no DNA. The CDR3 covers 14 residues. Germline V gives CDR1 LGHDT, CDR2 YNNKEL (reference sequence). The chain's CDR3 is CASSEWTGLGELFF.

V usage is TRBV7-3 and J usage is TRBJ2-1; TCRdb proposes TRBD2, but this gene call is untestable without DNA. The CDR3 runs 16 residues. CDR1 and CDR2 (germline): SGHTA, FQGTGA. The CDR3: CASSLRSSWNDNEQFF.

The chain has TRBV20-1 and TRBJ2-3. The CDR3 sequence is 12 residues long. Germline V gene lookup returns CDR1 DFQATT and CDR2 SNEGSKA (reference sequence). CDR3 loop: CSARPGTDTQYF.